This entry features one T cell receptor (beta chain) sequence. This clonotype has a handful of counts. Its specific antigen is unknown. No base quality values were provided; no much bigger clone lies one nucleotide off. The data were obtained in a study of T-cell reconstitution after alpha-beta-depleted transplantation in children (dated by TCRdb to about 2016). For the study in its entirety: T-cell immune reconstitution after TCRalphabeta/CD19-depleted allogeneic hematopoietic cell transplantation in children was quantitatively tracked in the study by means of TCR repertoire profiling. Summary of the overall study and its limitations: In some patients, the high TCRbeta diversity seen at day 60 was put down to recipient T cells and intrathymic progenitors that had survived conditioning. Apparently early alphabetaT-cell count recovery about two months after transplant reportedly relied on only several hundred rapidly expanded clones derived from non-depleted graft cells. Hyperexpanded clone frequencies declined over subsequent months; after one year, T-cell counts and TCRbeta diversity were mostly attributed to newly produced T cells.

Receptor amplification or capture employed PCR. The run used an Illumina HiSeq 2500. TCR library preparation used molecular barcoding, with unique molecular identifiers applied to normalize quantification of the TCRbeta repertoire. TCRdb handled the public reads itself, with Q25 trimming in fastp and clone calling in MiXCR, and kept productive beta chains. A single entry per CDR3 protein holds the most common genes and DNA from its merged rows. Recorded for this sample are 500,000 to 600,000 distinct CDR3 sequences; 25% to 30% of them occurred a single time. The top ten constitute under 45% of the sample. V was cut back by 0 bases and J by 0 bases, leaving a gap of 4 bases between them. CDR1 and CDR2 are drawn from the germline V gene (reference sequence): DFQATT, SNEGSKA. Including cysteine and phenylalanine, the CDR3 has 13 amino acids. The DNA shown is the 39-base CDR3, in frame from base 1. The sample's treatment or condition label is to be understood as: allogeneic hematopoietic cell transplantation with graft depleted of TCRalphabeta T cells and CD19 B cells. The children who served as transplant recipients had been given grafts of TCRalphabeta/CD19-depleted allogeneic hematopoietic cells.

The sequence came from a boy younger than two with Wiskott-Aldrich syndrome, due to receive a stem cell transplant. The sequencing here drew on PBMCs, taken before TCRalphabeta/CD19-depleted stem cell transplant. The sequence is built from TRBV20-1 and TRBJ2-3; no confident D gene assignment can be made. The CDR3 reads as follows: CSAREVSTDTQYF. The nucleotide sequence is TGCAGTGCTAGAGAAGTCAGCACAGATACGCAGTATTTT.